The source of this T cell receptor (beta chain) is a study of OX40 agonist ivuxolimab in advanced cancers. A history of autoimmune disease or systemic immunosuppression excluded patients. Clones were sequenced by immunoSEQ multiplex PCR, and TCRdb holds only the in-frame ones, with some missing. The table has 60,000 to 75,000 clones, roughly 84% seen once; the top ten hold 6% to 9.5%. The sequence derives from an adult with an advanced solid tumor such as melanoma, head and neck, liver or kidney cancer. The sequenced sample was CD4+ or CD8+ T cells sorted from blood, obtained in a trial of the OX40 agonist ivuxolimab.

The CDR3 region has the DNA TGCGCCAGCAGCCAAGTTGCCGGGACATGGGCCACTGAAGCTTTCTTT. It is translated as CASSQVAGTWATEAFF. This sequence joins TRBV4-1 and TRBJ1-1; a possible D gene is TRBD1 (6 bases). V lost 1 base to trimming and J lost 4 bases, with 16 bases between them. Germline CDR1 is MGHRA and CDR2 is YSYEKL. This CDR3 contains 16 residues.